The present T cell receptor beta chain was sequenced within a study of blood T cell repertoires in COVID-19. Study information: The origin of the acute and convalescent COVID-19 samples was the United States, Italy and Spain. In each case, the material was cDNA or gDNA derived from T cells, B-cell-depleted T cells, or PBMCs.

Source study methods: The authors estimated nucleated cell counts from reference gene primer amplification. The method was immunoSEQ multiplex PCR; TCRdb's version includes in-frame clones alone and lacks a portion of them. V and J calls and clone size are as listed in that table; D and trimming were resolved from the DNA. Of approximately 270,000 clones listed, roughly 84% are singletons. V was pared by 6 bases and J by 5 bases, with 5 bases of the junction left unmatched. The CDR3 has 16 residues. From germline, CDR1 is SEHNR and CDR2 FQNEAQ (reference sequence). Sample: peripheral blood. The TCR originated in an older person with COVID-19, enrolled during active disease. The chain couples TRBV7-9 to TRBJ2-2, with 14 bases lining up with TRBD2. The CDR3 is CASRPGTSGRTGELFF. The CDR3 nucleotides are TGTGCCAGCAGGCCCGGGACTAGCGGGAGAACCGGGGAGCTGTTTTTT.